The 22 T cell receptor beta chains below come from one sample, sequenced in a study of shared clonotypes between healthy human individuals. Measured with immunoSEQ multiplex PCR; TCRdb has only the in-frame clones, and not every one. The sample includes over 400,000 clones, more than 75% seen only once; the top ten take 12%. Material: PBMCs. All receptors derive from a woman aged 40 to 49 in good health. Some clones in this sample may be carry-over from other donors' samples.

V usage is TRBV28 and J usage is TRBJ2-7, with 10 bases aligning to TRBD2. Germline V CDR1 and CDR2: MDHEN, SYDVKM. With V trimmed by 7 bases and J by 0 bases, 12 bases remained unmatched. The CDR3 is 17 amino acids. CDR3: CASKEREGSISSYEQYF. In DNA, the CDR3 is TGTGCCAGCAAGGAGCGGGAGGGCTCCATCAGCTCCTACGAGCAGTACTTC.

V usage is TRBV7-8 and J usage is TRBJ2-1; 8 nucleotides line up with TRBD1. This CDR3 has 16 amino acids. The germline gives CDR1 SGHVS, CDR2 FQNEAQ. Losses at the gene ends were 0 bases for V and 2 bases for J; bases not matched to a gene: 3. The CDR3 DNA follows: TGTGCCAGCAGCTTAGCCCGGGACAGGACCTACAATGAGCAGTTCTTC. It translates to CASSLARDRTYNEQFF.

This sequence joins TRBV27 and TRBJ1-5, with no clear D. Trimming cost V 6 bases and J 0 bases, with 9 bases left between them. Germline CDR1 reads MNHEY; CDR2 reads SMNVEV (reference sequence). The CDR3 length is 14 residues. The CDR3 is CASSAGFSNQPQHF. CDR3 DNA sequence: TGTGCCAGCAGCGCAGGTTTTAGCAATCAGCCCCAGCATTTT.

This clone has a single count. An end of the junction differs from the germline gene, which may be a read error. The chain employs TRBV4-2 and TRBJ2-7; D is perhaps TRBD1 (5 bases). In germline, CDR1 is LGHNA, CDR2 YNFKEQ. The CDR3 contains 16 residues. The chain's CDR3 is CASSQEGGDRVYEQCF. The CDR3 DNA sequence: TGTGCCAGCAGCCAAGAAGGCGGAGACAGAGTATACGAGCAGTGCTTC.

This clone has ten or more counts. The V call is TRBV11-2, the J call TRBJ2-3, with D uncertain. Germline V lookup: CDR1 SGHAT, CDR2 FQNNGV. V was cut by 0 bases and J by 6 bases, with 7 bases left in between. CDR3 length equals 13 residues. This CDR3 is CASSLERQDTQYF. The CDR3 DNA sequence: TGTGCCAGCAGCTTAGAGCGGCAGGATACGCAGTATTTT.

This sequence joins TRBV30 and TRBJ2-7, with 10 bases identical to TRBD2. J gave up 7 bases and V 3 bases, and 9 bases lay outside the gene matches. This CDR3 region has 14 residues. CDR1 and CDR2 (germline): GTSNPN, SVGIG (reference sequence). The CDR3 sequence is CAWSLSLAGVEQYF. CDR3 DNA: TGTGCCTGGAGCCTTAGTCTAGCGGGAGTAGAGCAGTACTTC.

This clone was seen a single time. The chain is built from TRBV2 and TRBJ1-2; D is perhaps TRBD1 (5 bases). This CDR3 region has 15 residues. The germline CDR1 and CDR2 sequences are SNHLY and FYNNEI. Trimming shortened V by 3 bases and J by 1 base, and 12 bases separated the two germline ends. This chain's CDR3 is CASSEGRAVNYGYTF. The CDR3 DNA sequence: TGTGCCAGCAGTGAGGGCAGGGCAGTTAACTATGGCTACACCTTC.

This clone came up once. A far larger clone is a single base away, which makes a read error likely. The V gene is TRBV29-1, the J gene TRBJ2-7; the D gene could be TRBD1 or TRBD2 (5 bases each). The CDR3 totals 14 residues. Trimming removed 6 bases from V and 3 bases from J, with 18 bases in between. Germline CDR1 and CDR2: SQVTM and ANQGSEA. The DNA for the CDR3 is TGCAGCGTGGGGACGGGACGAATGAACTACGAGCAGTACTTC. Encoded protein: CSVGTGRMNYEQYF.

On this clone: This may come from a read error, since a much larger clone is one base off. The same CDR3 also results from other DNA sequences found in this sample. The chain carries TRBV11-2 and TRBJ2-1; tentatively, D is TRBD1 (6 bases). The germline V gene encodes CDR1 SGHAT and CDR2 FQNNGV. The V end lost 2 bases, the J end lost 10 bases, and 9 bases lay between the germline ends. The CDR3 covers 12 residues. The CDR3 is CASSLNRDEQFF. CDR3 DNA sequence: TGTGCCAGCAGCTTAAACAGGGACGAGCAGTTCTTC.

CDR3 coding DNA: TGTGCCAGCAGCTTAGTTCAGGACACAGATACGCAGTATTTT. Amino acids: CASSLVQDTDTQYF. V is TRBV7-9 and J is TRBJ2-3; D call uncertain. With 1 base removed from V and 2 bases from J, the gap between germline ends came to 7 bases. CDR3 length: 14 residues. From germline, CDR1 is SEHNR and CDR2 FQNEAQ (reference sequence).

For this clone: This sample also contains other DNA sequences that code for the same CDR3. The chain uses TRBV6-5 and TRBJ2-7, with D possibly being TRBD1 (5 bases). Germline V CDR1 and CDR2: MNHEY, SVGAGI. V was trimmed by 6 bases and J by 0 bases, leaving 12 bases between them. The CDR3 consists of 14 residues. As DNA, the CDR3 is TGTGCCAGCAGCCGTCAGGGCACCTCCTACGAGCAGTACTTC. This translates into CASSRQGTSYEQYF.

V usage is TRBV6-6 and J usage is TRBJ1-2; a possible D gene is TRBD1 (5 bases). The V gene's germline CDR1 is MNHNY and CDR2 SVGAGI (reference sequence). The germline V and J ends were trimmed by 6 bases and 3 bases, with 8 bases remaining between them. CDR3 length: 12 residues. Here the CDR3 DNA reads TGTGCCAGCAGCCCACAGGACTATGGCTACACCTTC. Translating gives CASSPQDYGYTF.

In this sample, this clone turned up a few times. The chain recombines TRBV30 with TRBJ1-1; D unclear. Germline CDR1 and CDR2: GTSNPN and SVGIG (reference sequence). Trimming pared 0 bases from V and 7 bases from J, leaving 15 bases between. CDR3 size: 14 residues. DNA for the CDR3: TGTGCCTGGAGTGTAATCGACGGTTGGGGTGAAGCTTTCTTT. Its protein product is CAWSVIDGWGEAFF.

CDR3: CASSLMGLAGVDEQFF. In DNA, the CDR3 is TGTGCCAGCAGCTTAATGGGACTAGCGGGAGTGGATGAGCAGTTCTTC. The V and J genes are TRBV7-3 and TRBJ2-1, with 14 bases lining up with TRBD2. V dropped 1 base and J dropped 8; count of bases not matched to a gene: 4. Germline V lookup: CDR1 SGHTA, CDR2 FQGTGA. The CDR3 covers 16 residues.

The V and J genes are TRBV6-5 and TRBJ2-2, with no clear D. This CDR3 comprises 11 residues. V dropped 6 bases and J dropped 7 bases, with 6 bases sitting between them. The germline V gene encodes CDR1 MNHEY and CDR2 SVGAGI. Here the CDR3 DNA reads TGTGCCAGCAGAGTTATCGGGGAGCTGTTTTTT. Translating gives CASRVIGELFF.

This sequence joins TRBV5-1 and TRBJ2-3; no reliable D call. The length of the CDR3 is 13 residues. The germline V gene has CDR1 SGHRS and CDR2 YFSETQ. Trimming left V 6 bases short and J 4 bases short, with 12 bases between. The CDR3 DNA reads as TGCGCCAGCATGGCTAGTCTGCCAGATACGCAGTATTTT. Translating gives CASMASLPDTQYF.

In regard to this clone: A read error is likely here: a far larger clone is one base away. The CDR3: CAGSPGSGREYGYGYTF. The CDR3 coding sequence is TGTGCCGGCAGCCCAGGGTCGGGCAGGGAGTACGGCTATGGCTACACCTTC. The chain combines TRBV4-2 with TRBJ1-2; the D gene is possibly TRBD1 (5 bases). CDR3 length equals 17 residues. CDR1 and CDR2 (germline): LGHNA, YNFKEQ.

This clone has only a few counts. V usage is TRBV7-8 and J usage is TRBJ2-5; the D gene could be TRBD1 or TRBD2 (7 bases each). The J call is doubtful: the DNA matches TRBJ2-7 better. This CDR3 region has 14 residues. CDR1 is SGHVS, CDR2 FQNEAQ, per germline. The CDR3 here is CATRRGRESGEQYF. The CDR3 region has the DNA TGTGCCACCCGGAGGGGGCGGGAGTCGGGCGAGCAGTACTTC.

Note on this clone: This likely traces to a read error, being one base from a far larger clone. This chain joins TRBV21-1 and TRBJ2-7; the tabulated D call, TRBD1, remains unverified against the DNA. TRBV21-1 counts as a pseudogene. The CDR3 consists of 14 residues. CDR3 nucleotide sequence: TGTGCCAGCAGCCGCCGGGACAGACAACACGAGCAGTACTTC. This encodes CASSRRDRQHEQYF.

This chain connects TRBV19 to TRBJ2-3; TRBD2 matches at 10 bases. The CDR3 loop spans 17 amino acids. Germline assignment: CDR1 LNHDA and CDR2 SQIVND (reference sequence). V lost 2 bases, J lost 5 bases, and 10 bases stayed unmatched. The CDR3 DNA reads TGTGCCAGTAGTATATATATCTCCGGACTAGCGGTAGATACGCAGTATTTT. It encodes CASSIYISGLAVDTQYF.

The rearrangement joins TRBV5-4 to TRBJ2-1, with 9 positions matching TRBD2. The germline CDR1 and CDR2 sequences are SGHNT and YYREEE (reference sequence). The length of the CDR3 is 15 residues. After removal of 0 bases from V and 8 bases from J, the junction contained 6 bases not matched to a gene. CDR3 protein: CASSLGGRASDEQFF. For the CDR3, the DNA is TGTGCCAGCAGCTTGGGCGGGAGGGCCTCGGATGAGCAGTTCTTC.

The chain is built from TRBV11-2 and TRBJ2-7, with a tentative D call TRBD2 (6 bases). This CDR3 contains 15 residues. Germline CDR1 and CDR2: SGHAT and FQNNGV. Trimming removed 5 bases at V and 3 bases at J, with 17 bases between. The CDR3 protein is CASSPRTTTDYEQYF. CDR3 in DNA: TGTGCCAGCAGCCCGAGGACTACCACGGACTACGAGCAGTACTTC.